This TCR beta chain was captured in a study of CD8 T cells in ankylosing spondylitis. Study results and limitations: Reactive arthritis synovial fluid and blood previously showed some of these motif variants.

This clonotype was observed many times. The antigen is undetermined. One entry per CDR3 protein results from TCRdb running MiXCR on the 5' RACE reads. Among about 240,000 distinct CDR3 sequences, roughly 8.6% were seen once, and the ten largest hold approximately 7%. Germline assignment: CDR1 SQVTM and CDR2 ANQGSEA. This CDR3 has 12 residues. V shed 5 bases and J shed 7 bases, with 14 bases lying between them. This chain uses TRBV29-1 with TRBJ1-1; a weak D match, TRBD1 (6 bases). Input material: blood, either unsorted or a sorted T cell fraction (not recorded which). The sequence was collected from a male donor with ankylosing spondylitis or in good health (not recorded which). For the CDR3, the DNA is TGCAGCGTTCGACTCAAACAGGGTGAAGCTTTCTTT. Its protein is CSVRLKQGEAFF.